This passage covers 21 T cell receptor beta chains from one sample sequenced in a study of early T cells in non-severe SARS-CoV-2 infection (dated by TCRdb to 2020 to 2022). Receptor libraries were prepared by 5' RACE. Instrument used: NextSeq 500. TCRdb handled the public reads itself, with Q25 trimming in fastp and clone calling in MiXCR, and kept productive beta chains. One record per CDR3 amino acid sequence lists the most common genes and DNA. The sample has around 25,000 distinct CDR3 sequences on record, 5.5% of them singletons. The top ten clonotypes cover 2.4% of the sample. The sample taken for sequencing was whole blood. These TCRs come from an adult who was a healthcare worker with PCR-confirmed SARS-CoV-2 infection or an uninfected control (not recorded which).

This chain links TRBV10-1 with TRBJ2-2; tentative D call: TRBD1 (6 bases). Trimming pared 4 bases from V and 4 bases from J, leaving 10 bases between. Per germline, CDR1 WNHNN and CDR2 SYGVQD (reference sequence). The CDR3 is 14 amino acids. The CDR3 here is CASSGIRGTGELFF. CDR3 nucleotide sequence: TGCGCCAGCAGTGGGATCAGGGGCACCGGGGAGCTGTTTTTT.

This clonotype was seen ten or more times. V usage is TRBV12-5 and J usage is TRBJ1-1; TRBD1 matches 12 bases. Trimming took 2 bases from V and 0 from J; bases not matched to a gene: 4. The CDR3 is made up of 17 amino acids. Germline-derived CDR1 and CDR2 are LGHNT and FRNRAP. CDR3 coding DNA: TGTGCTAGTGGTTTGTCGGGGACAGGGGGCTTGAACACTGAAGCTTTCTTT. This sequence encodes CASGLSGTGGLNTEAFF. The full variable domain, completed using reference TRBV12-5 and TRBJ1-1, is DARVTQTPRHKVTEMGQEVTMRCQPILGHNTVFWYRQTMMQGLELLAYFRNRAPLDDSGMPKDRFSAEMPDATLATLKIQPSEPRDSAVYFCASGLSGTGGLNTEAFFGQGTRLTVV.

This clonotype was recorded many times. This sequence joins TRBV29-1 and TRBJ1-1; D may be TRBD1 (6 bases). The CDR3 runs 13 residues. Trimming took off 3 bases at V and 1 base at J, with 9 bases between the two ends. CDR1 SQVTM and CDR2 ANQGSEA come from the germline V gene. The CDR3, as DNA: TGCAGCGTTGAGAGGGGGACGAACACTGAAGCTTTCTTT. It translates to CSVERGTNTEAFF.

The chain has TRBV20-1 and TRBJ2-5; TRBD1 matches at 9 bases. With 3 bases clipped from V and 5 bases from J, the junction kept 13 bases outside the gene matches. CDR1 and CDR2 (germline): DFQATT, SNEGSKA (reference sequence). This CDR3 region has 16 residues. This CDR3 is CSASPGTGGAGETQYF. CDR3 nucleotides: TGCAGTGCTAGTCCCGGCACAGGGGGCGCGGGGGAGACCCAGTACTTC.

This clonotype was detected many times. V and J are TRBV10-1 and TRBJ2-1, with D perhaps TRBD1 (6 bases). Per germline, CDR1 WNHNN and CDR2 SYGVQD (reference sequence). V lost 0 bases and J lost 5, with 8 bases in between. The CDR3 runs to 14 residues. CDR3 sequence: CASSESGTNNEQFF. CDR3 DNA sequence: TGCGCCAGCAGTGAGTCCGGGACAAACAATGAGCAGTTCTTC.

This clonotype was counted between two and nine times. The J gene is TRBJ2-1, the V gene TRBV12-3 or TRBV12-4; 8 bases are shared with TRBD2. The CDR3 contains 11 residues. Trimming cost V 6 bases and J 14 bases; bases outside gene matches: 6. CDR3 bases: TGTGCCAGCAGGCTAAGAGCGGGGGAGTTCTTC. This translates into CASRLRAGEFF.

The sample holds many counts of this clonotype. The rearrangement uses TRBV6-5 and TRBJ2-3; 8 positions match TRBD2. The germline CDR1 and CDR2 sequences are MNHEY and SVGAGI. The CDR3 is 15 amino acids. The V gene end was trimmed by 0 bases and the J gene end by 4 bases; junction bases not matched to a gene: 3. The CDR3 DNA reads TGTGCCAGCAGTTACTCGCGGGGGGCATCAGATACGCAGTATTTT. It specifies CASSYSRGASDTQYF.

This clonotype has ten or more counts. The J gene is TRBJ2-7, the V gene TRBV5-1; D remains unclear. There are 15 residues in the CDR3. The germline gives CDR1 SGHRS, CDR2 YFSETQ. V lost 0 bases and J 2 bases, leaving 12 bases between the germline ends. The CDR3 loop reads CASSLGLVDAYEQYF. The CDR3 coding sequence is TGCGCCAGCAGCTTGGGGTTGGTGGATGCCTACGAGCAGTACTTC.

V is TRBV5-5 and J is TRBJ2-2; 7 nucleotides match TRBD1. With V trimmed by 1 base and J by 6 bases, 6 bases remained unmatched. This CDR3 spans 15 amino acids. CDR1 and CDR2 from the germline V gene are SGHKS and YYEKEE (reference sequence). The CDR3 spells CASSLSTGTAGELFF. The CDR3 DNA follows: TGTGCCAGCAGCTTGTCGACAGGGACGGCCGGGGAGCTGTTTTTT.

The chain links TRBV9 to TRBJ1-2; the match to TRBD1 covers 9 bases. Germline lookup yields CDR1 SGDLS and CDR2 YYNGEE. V lost 2 bases and J lost 6; bases outside the gene matches: 11. CDR3 length: 16 amino acids. DNA of the CDR3: TGTGCCAGCAGCGTGAGAGGGCCCGGGACAGGGAATGGCTACACCTTC. It translates to CASSVRGPGTGNGYTF. Drawing the rest from reference TRBV9 and TRBJ1-2, the complete variable domain is DSGVTQTPKHLITATGQRVTLRCSPRSGDLSVYWYQQSLDQGLQFLIQYYNGEERAKGNILERFSAQQFPDLHSELNLSSLELGDSALYFCASSVRGPGTGNGYTFGSGTRLTVV.

A remark on this clonotype: With a much larger clone just one base away, this may be a read error. V and J are TRBV7-9 and TRBJ2-7; no clear D gene. From germline, CDR1 is SEHNR and CDR2 FQNEAQ (reference sequence). The CDR3 has 11 residues. CDR3 amino acids: CVSSSQSRRYF. The CDR3 coding sequence is TGTGTCAGCAGCAGTCAGAGTCGTCGATACTTC.

This clonotype was counted ten times or more. The rearrangement links TRBV29-1 to TRBJ1-1; perhaps TRBD1 as D (6 bases). Germline assignment: CDR1 SQVTM and CDR2 ANQGSEA. The V end lost 6 bases, the J end lost 1 base, and 9 bases lay between the germline ends. CDR3 length equals 12 residues. This CDR3 reads CSVSTGNTEAFF. The CDR3 bases are TGCAGCGTCTCGACAGGGAACACTGAAGCTTTCTTT.

This clonotype appeared many times. This chain joins TRBV5-1 and TRBJ1-1, with D unresolved. Between the trimmed V and J ends, which lost 5 bases and 0 bases, there was a span of 8 bases. The CDR3 spans 13 residues. Germline lookup yields CDR1 SGHRS and CDR2 YFSETQ. DNA for the CDR3: TGCGCCAGCAGTCTTGTGGTGAACACTGAAGCTTTCTTT. Translating it yields CASSLVVNTEAFF.

This clonotype was counted ten times or more. V and J are TRBV28 and TRBJ2-1; a weak D match, TRBD1 (6 bases). Trimming pared 5 bases from V and 0 bases from J, leaving 8 bases between. CDR3 length: 14 amino acids. Germline V gene lookup returns CDR1 MDHEN and CDR2 SYDVKM. Written as DNA, the CDR3 is TGTGCCAGCAGTCAGACAGGCTCCTACAATGAGCAGTTCTTC. It encodes CASSQTGSYNEQFF.

This clonotype was found a few times. The J gene is TRBJ2-1, the V gene TRBV13; 7 bases fit TRBD1. The CDR3 covers 18 residues. The germline gives CDR1 PRHDT, CDR2 FYEKMQ (reference sequence). The J segment lost 5 bases and the V segment lost 5 bases, leaving 18 bases of the junction unmatched. CDR3 nucleotides: TGTGCCAGCAGCCATCGCACAGGGGCCTCACAGGGGCACAATGAGCAGTTCTTC. Amino acid sequence: CASSHRTGASQGHNEQFF.

This clonotype was seen a handful of times. The rearrangement uses TRBV7-6 and TRBJ2-1; possibly TRBD1 or TRBD2 for D (5 bases each). CDR1 and CDR2 (germline): SGHVS, FNYEAQ. Trimming shortened V by 4 bases and J by 7 bases, and 14 bases separated the two germline ends. This CDR3 spans 14 amino acids. The CDR3 loop is CASSSGRALNEQFF. The CDR3 DNA is TGTGCCAGCAGCTCGGGGCGGGCCCTAAATGAGCAGTTCTTC.

This clonotype was seen a few times. The rearrangement joins TRBV7-2 to TRBJ1-6; no firm D call. V shed 5 bases and J shed 7 bases, with 3 bases lying between them. Germline V lookup: CDR1 SGHTA, CDR2 FQGNSA. The CDR3 has 11 amino acids. Written as DNA, the CDR3 is TGTGCCAGCAGCATGAATTCACCCCTCCACTTT. This codes for CASSMNSPLHF.

With regard to this clonotype: A much larger clonotype is one base distant, so this may be a read error. V gene TRBV7-9 combines with J gene TRBJ2-5; TRBD1 aligns across 10 bases. The V and J ends lost 0 bases and 1 base, in that order; junction bases with no gene match: 2. The CDR3 is 16 amino acids. CDR1 is SEHNR and CDR2 is FQNEAQ in the germline V gene (reference sequence). The CDR3 nucleotides are TGTGCCAGCAGCTTAGCCAGGGACAGGGGCCAAGAGACCCAGTACTTC. Translated, it gives CASSLARDRGQETQYF.

Ten or more counts support this clonotype. The chain couples TRBV12-3 or TRBV12-4 to TRBJ1-5; D unclear. CDR3 length equals 15 residues. Trimming left V 4 bases short and J 0 bases short, with 10 bases between. Here the CDR3 DNA reads TGTGCCAGCAGTTCCGGACCGATTAGCAATCAGCCCCAGCATTTT. Protein: CASSSGPISNQPQHF.

To note about this clonotype: A much larger clone lies one base from this, so it may be a read error. The chain uses TRBV4-3 and TRBJ2-2, with D hard to call. CDR1 is LGHNA and CDR2 is YSLEER in the germline V gene. This CDR3 region has 14 residues. CDR3 DNA: TGCGCCAGCGCGATGGGCCCCATGACCGGGCAGCTGTTTTTT. Its translation is CASAMGPMTGQLFF.

This clonotype was counted ten times or more. CDR3 DNA sequence: TGTGCCACCAGACAGGGATTGAATAGCAATCAGCCCCAGCATTTT. It encodes CATRQGLNSNQPQHF. V usage is TRBV6-5 and J usage is TRBJ1-5; 7 bases are shared with TRBD1. Germline loops: CDR1 MNHEY, CDR2 SVGAGI. Trimming took 10 bases from V and 0 from J; bases not matched to a gene: 9. This CDR3 is 15 amino acids long.